This TCR beta chain was recorded in a study of shared clonotypes between healthy human individuals. Positively selected for CCR7, the CD45RO-negative cells used as naive CD8 cells excluded terminally differentiated effector memory CD45RA+ cells. V lost 0 bases and J 7 bases, leaving 16 bases between the germline ends. CDR1 is LNHDA and CDR2 is SQIVND in the germline V gene (reference sequence). The CDR3 totals 16 residues. Only in-frame clones appear in the TCRdb table, and some are missing; sequencing was by immunoSEQ multiplex PCR. Of nearly 2 million clones in the sample, about 95% are singletons; the top ten hold around 1%.

The chain links TRBV19 to TRBJ1-5, with D unresolved. This TCR came from a man in his late teens or twenties in good health. The sample taken for sequencing was naive CD8+ T cells sorted from blood. The CDR3 DNA reads TGTGCCAGTAGTATAGATCTAGGGCTCGGTGGACAGCCCCAGCATTTT. It is translated as CASSIDLGLGGQPQHF. Supplemented by reference TRBV19 and TRBJ1-5, the full variable domain reads DGGITQSPKYLFRKEGQNVTLSCEQNLNHDAMYWYRQDPGQGLRLIYYSQIVNDFQKGDIAEGYSVSREKKESFPLTVTSAQKNPTAFYLCASSIDLGLGGQPQHFGDGTRLSIL.